Listed here are 20 T cell receptor beta chains from one sample, sequenced in a study of blood T cells in healthy people across ages. The second PCR ran roughly 6 to 11 cycles with a sample-barcoded 5' primer and J-beta primers. Each CDR3 protein gets one entry after TCRdb re-called the 5' RACE reads with MiXCR. The data hold approximately 790,000 distinct CDR3 sequences, with 62% observed a single time. Source material: blood. The receptors stem from a man aged 25 to 40 in good health.

This chain connects TRBV28 to TRBJ2-3; D could derive from TRBD1 or TRBD2 (5 bases each). The CDR3 extends over 12 amino acids. Trimming pared 7 bases from V and 5 bases from J, leaving 10 bases between. The germline CDR1 and CDR2 sequences are MDHEN and SYDVKM. CDR3 sequence reads: CASTSGRDTQYF. The CDR3, as DNA: TGTGCCAGCACCTCGGGGCGAGATACGCAGTATTTT.

This clonotype was recorded once. The J gene is TRBJ1-2, the V gene TRBV12-3 or TRBV12-4, with TRBD1 matching 7 bases. Germline trimming cut 5 bases from V and 8 bases from J; bases unmatched to any gene: 17. The length of the CDR3 is 16 residues. CDR3 sequence reads: CASSTPGQPYLEGYTF. CDR3 DNA sequence: TGTGCCAGCAGTACCCCGGGACAGCCTTATCTAGAGGGCTACACCTTC.

The chain has TRBV11-2 and TRBJ1-4; a weak D match, TRBD1 (5 bases). The germline V and J ends were trimmed by 5 bases and 7 bases, with 20 bases remaining between them. CDR3 length equals 16 residues. Per germline, CDR1 SGHAT and CDR2 FQNNGV. The CDR3 reads CASSQSIGAGPEKLFF. As DNA, the CDR3 is TGTGCCAGCAGCCAATCAATTGGGGCCGGGCCTGAAAAACTGTTTTTT.

This chain connects TRBV14 to TRBJ1-2; D is ambiguous. V was pared by 4 bases and J by 2 bases, with 17 bases between. This CDR3 comprises 16 residues. Per the germline V gene, CDR1 is SGHDN and CDR2 is FVKESK. This CDR3 is CASSPPNARGNYGYTF. CDR3 nucleotide sequence: TGTGCCAGCAGCCCTCCGAACGCCCGAGGCAACTATGGCTACACCTTC.

V is TRBV5-1 and J is TRBJ2-3, with 12 nucleotides matching TRBD2. The CDR3 has 16 amino acids. In germline, CDR1 is SGHRS, CDR2 YFSETQ. V was clipped by 7 bases and J by 2 bases; unmatched bases: 8. DNA of the CDR3: TGCGCCAGCTCTGAGCTAGCGGGGGGGGTCACAGATACGCAGTATTTT. It translates to CASSELAGGVTDTQYF. The full variable domain, rest sourced from reference TRBV5-1 and TRBJ2-3, is KAGVTQTPRYLIKTRGQQVTLSCSPISGHRSVSWYQQTPGQGLQFLFEYFSETQRNKGNFPGRFSGRQFSNSRSEMNVSTLELGDSALYLCASSELAGGVTDTQYFGPGTRLTVL.

The J gene is TRBJ2-5, the V gene TRBV13, with 7 bases aligning to TRBD2. V lost 3 bases and J lost 7; bases outside the gene matches: 5. Germline V gene sequence: CDR1 PRHDT, CDR2 FYEKMQ (reference sequence). The CDR3 consists of 13 residues. The CDR3 nucleotides read TGTGCCAGCAGCTTCGAGCGGGGAGGGACCCAGTACTTC. Translated: CASSFERGGTQYF. Full variable domain (remainder filled in from reference TRBV13 and TRBJ2-5): AAGVIQSPRHLIKEKRETATLKCYPIPRHDTVYWYQQGPGQDPQFLISFYEKMQSDKGSIPDRFSAQQFSDYHSELNMSSLELGDSALYFCASSFERGGTQYFGPGTRLLVL.

The chain's CDR3 is CAISAGTGGFTDTQYF. DNA for the CDR3: TGTGCCATCAGTGCCGGGACAGGGGGCTTCACAGATACGCAGTATTTT. The chain combines TRBV10-3 with TRBJ2-3, with TRBD1 matching over 12 bases. The V gene's germline CDR1 is ENHRY and CDR2 SYGVKD. V lost 4 bases and J lost 2; bases outside the gene matches: 4. The CDR3 is 16 amino acids.

The V and J genes are TRBV10-3 and TRBJ1-1; possibly TRBD1 for D (5 bases). Germline CDR1 reads ENHRY; CDR2 reads SYGVKD. The CDR3 covers 15 residues. The V gene lost 2 bases and the J gene lost 1 base, with 11 bases spanning the gap. Here the CDR3 DNA reads TGTGCCATCAGTGAGGAAGGGGCAGGGAACACTGAAGCTTTCTTT. This translates into CAISEEGAGNTEAFF.

The V and J genes are TRBV25-1 and TRBJ2-7; D is ambiguous. The CDR3 is 13 residues long. CDR1 MGHDK and CDR2 SYGVNS come from the germline V gene. V lost 3 bases to trimming and J lost 6 bases, with 12 bases between them. CDR3 sequence reads: CASSEDGIREQYF. In DNA, the CDR3 is TGTGCCAGCAGTGAGGACGGAATTCGCGAGCAGTACTTC.

The chain has TRBV5-1 and TRBJ2-5; a possible D gene is TRBD2 (7 bases). The CDR3 has 15 amino acids. Germline CDR1 SGHRS, CDR2 YFSETQ. V was clipped by 2 bases and J by 1 base, with 12 bases between them. CDR3 sequence reads: CASSFLGGGQETQYF. As DNA, the CDR3 is TGCGCCAGCAGCTTCCTGGGAGGGGGCCAAGAGACCCAGTACTTC.

The genes are TRBV12-3 or TRBV12-4 and TRBJ2-2, with D hard to call. The CDR3 spans 14 residues. Trimming removed 7 bases at V and 1 base at J, with 10 bases between. CDR3 residues: CASTLHQNTGELFF. The DNA of the CDR3 is TGTGCCAGCACCTTACACCAGAACACCGGGGAGCTGTTTTTT.

The chain is built from TRBV7-9 and TRBJ2-2, with a tentative D call TRBD1 (6 bases). V gave up 5 bases and J gave up 4 bases, with 17 bases separating them. In germline, CDR1 is SEHNR, CDR2 FQNEAQ (reference sequence). There are 16 residues in the CDR3. The CDR3 DNA reads TGTGCCAGCAGCCCACGACGGACAGACCGCACCGGGGAGCTGTTTTTT. Translating it yields CASSPRRTDRTGELFF.

This chain joins TRBV2 and TRBJ1-5; TRBD1 matches at 9 bases. CDR3 size: 16 residues. J lost 0 bases, V lost 6 bases, and 6 bases had no gene match. The germline V gene encodes CDR1 SNHLY and CDR2 FYNNEI. CDR3 sequence (DNA): TGTGCCAGCAGAGACGGGACAGGGTTTAGCAATCAGCCCCAGCATTTT. This gives the protein CASRDGTGFSNQPQHF.

This chain links TRBV12-3 or TRBV12-4 with TRBJ1-2; D is ambiguous. The CDR3 consists of 11 residues. Trimming took off 3 bases at V and 3 bases at J, with 2 bases between the two ends. Here the CDR3 DNA reads TGTGCCAGCAGTTTCTACTATGGCTACACCTTC. Amino acid sequence: CASSFYYGYTF.

This chain connects TRBV6-6 to TRBJ2-3; tentatively, D is TRBD2 (6 bases). Germline V gene sequence: CDR1 MNHNY, CDR2 SVGAGI (reference sequence). The V and J ends lost 7 bases and 2 bases respectively, with 19 bases between them. The CDR3 is 16 amino acids. The CDR3 nucleotides are TGTGCCAGCATCACGACCCCGGGACTGGACACAGATACGCAGTATTTT. As protein: CASITTPGLDTDTQYF.

This clonotype has a handful of counts. The chain is built from TRBV4-3 and TRBJ2-5; perhaps TRBD2 as D (7 bases). Trimming took off 2 bases at V and 4 bases at J, with 14 bases between the two ends. CDR1 is LGHNA, CDR2 YSLEER, per germline. CDR3 length: 15 residues. CDR3 loop: CASSQMRGGGETQYF. The CDR3 DNA reads as TGCGCCAGCAGCCAAATGAGGGGGGGCGGAGAGACCCAGTACTTC.

This clonotype was seen just once. The gene calls are TRBV12-5 and TRBJ2-6, with 7 bases identical to TRBD1. The V and J ends lost 1 base and 1 base, in that order; junction bases with no gene match: 1. The CDR3 consists of 16 residues. Germline V gene lookup returns CDR1 LGHNT and CDR2 FRNRAP. Here the CDR3 reads CASGLGQGSGANVLTF. DNA for the CDR3: TGTGCTAGTGGTTTGGGACAGGGATCTGGGGCCAACGTCCTGACTTTC.

The chain is built from TRBV9 and TRBJ2-1, with D hard to call. The CDR3 spans 14 residues. In germline, CDR1 is SGDLS, CDR2 YYNGEE. V was pared by 2 bases and J by 3 bases, with 9 bases between. CDR3 nucleotide sequence: TGTGCCAGCAGCGTGGGCAGAGACTACAATGAGCAGTTCTTC. Its translation is CASSVGRDYNEQFF.

The chain combines TRBV3-1 with TRBJ2-7, with 11 bases identical to TRBD2. V shed 3 bases and J 4 bases; nucleotides not matched to a gene: 5. CDR1 and CDR2 from the germline V gene are LGHDT and YNNKEL (reference sequence). The CDR3 consists of 15 residues. CDR3 in amino acids: CASSHKGLAEYEQYF. The CDR3 DNA follows: TGTGCCAGCAGCCACAAGGGACTAGCGGAATACGAGCAGTACTTC.

This clonotype was observed a handful of times. The chain links TRBV27 to TRBJ2-7; 8 bases map to TRBD2. The V segment lost 4 bases and the J segment 5 bases; nucleotides outside the gene matches: 10. CDR3 length: 15 residues. Germline CDR1 MNHEY, CDR2 SMNVEV (reference sequence). The CDR3: CASSSLGAGDNEQYF. Here the CDR3 DNA reads TGTGCCAGCAGTTCCCTCGGAGCGGGGGATAACGAGCAGTACTTC.